Below, 20 T cell receptor beta chains from the same sample are listed, as sequenced in a study of blood T cell repertoires in COVID-19. Libraries were prepared by immunoSEQ multiplex PCR; TCRdb keeps only in-frame clonotypes and omits some of them. The data hold hundreds of thousands of clones, with about nine tenths observed a single time. Sequenced: PBMCs or T cells enriched from blood (not recorded which). The receptors come from a man in his fifties who had been exposed to COVID-19.

The chain employs TRBV5-1 and TRBJ1-4, with TRBD1 matching over 9 bases. The CDR3 is 14 residues long. Germline lookup yields CDR1 SGHRS and CDR2 YFSETQ. Unmatched junction bases numbered 4, after V lost 5 bases and J lost 5 bases. CDR3 protein: CASRTGTGNEKLFF. The CDR3, as DNA: TGCGCCAGCAGGACCGGGACAGGGAATGAAAAACTGTTTTTT.

V gene TRBV23-1 combines with J gene TRBJ1-6, with D possibly matching TRBD1 (5 bases). TRBV23-1 is labeled an ORF, and its function is uncertain. The CDR3 has 15 amino acids. The DNA of the CDR3 is TGCGCAGTCAAGAACCCCCGGGGGTTTAATTCACCCCTCCACTTT. It is translated as CAVKNPRGFNSPLHF.

The chain carries TRBV27 and TRBJ1-6; 12 bases match TRBD1. The V segment lost 7 bases and the J segment 10 bases; nucleotides outside the gene matches: 11. The CDR3 has 16 residues. CDR1 is MNHEY, CDR2 SMNVEV, per germline (reference sequence). As DNA, the CDR3 is TGTGCCAGCACCGACACCTGGGACAGGGGGCAATCACCCCTCCACTTT. Its protein is CASTDTWDRGQSPLHF.

The chain employs TRBV19 and TRBJ2-7, with a possible D match to TRBD1 (5 bases). The CDR3 is made up of 15 amino acids. Germline assignment: CDR1 LNHDA and CDR2 SQIVND (reference sequence). V lost 5 bases and J 0 bases, leaving 14 bases between the germline ends. The CDR3 is CASSAQGFPSYEQYF. CDR3 in DNA: TGTGCCAGTAGTGCCCAGGGATTCCCCTCCTACGAGCAGTACTTC. The variable domain in full, completed from reference TRBV19 and TRBJ2-7, reads DGGITQSPKYLFRKEGQNVTLSCEQNLNHDAMYWYRQDPGQGLRLIYYSQIVNDFQKGDIAEGYSVSREKKESFPLTVTSAQKNPTAFYLCASSAQGFPSYEQYFGPGTRLTVT.

The chain links TRBV5-1 to TRBJ2-1; D may be TRBD2 (6 bases). The length of the CDR3 is 15 residues. The V end was cut by 4 bases, the J end by 0 bases, with 11 bases between. Germline V lookup: CDR1 SGHRS, CDR2 YFSETQ. CDR3 nucleotide sequence: TGCGCCAGCAGCCCGCTGGAGGGCTCCTACAATGAGCAGTTCTTC. It is translated as CASSPLEGSYNEQFF.

The genes are TRBV27 and TRBJ2-1, with D tentatively TRBD2 (6 bases). Trimming took 3 bases from V and 9 from J, leaving 18 bases between them. The CDR3 covers 15 residues. The germline CDR1 and CDR2 sequences are MNHEY and SMNVEV (reference sequence). CDR3 coding DNA: TGTGCCAGCAGTTTTTGGGGACTCGGGCCCGCTGAGCAGTTCTTC. Translating gives CASSFWGLGPAEQFF.

The chain combines TRBV28 with TRBJ1-4; D may be TRBD1 (6 bases). The CDR3 extends over 14 amino acids. V was clipped by 3 bases and J by 7 bases, with 12 bases between them. Germline V gene data show CDR1 as MDHEN and CDR2 as SYDVKM. The CDR3 protein is CASSLAGVGEKLFF. CDR3 DNA sequence: TGTGCCAGCAGTTTGGCAGGGGTGGGTGAAAAACTGTTTTTT.

This clone was recorded only once. The chain carries TRBV6-5 and TRBJ1-2, with D maybe TRBD1 (6 bases). The CDR3 runs to 14 residues. Germline CDR1 and CDR2: MNHEY and SVGAGI. Trimming pared 5 bases from V and 2 bases from J, leaving 12 bases between. In DNA, the CDR3 is TGTGCCAGCAGTCAGGACAGTTCGAACTATGGCTACACCTTC. Its translation is CASSQDSSNYGYTF.

This clone was detected only once. The chain is built from TRBV7-9 and TRBJ2-3, with TRBD2 identical over 8 bases. The length of the CDR3 is 16 residues. Germline loops: CDR1 SEHNR, CDR2 FQNEAQ (reference sequence). Trimming cost V 1 base and J 5 bases; bases outside gene matches: 8. The CDR3 reads CASSLEWLAGGDTQYF. CDR3 nucleotides: TGTGCCAGCAGCTTAGAATGGCTAGCGGGCGGAGATACGCAGTATTTT.

The chain joins TRBV7-3 to TRBJ2-5, with D tentatively TRBD2 (5 bases). The germline V gene encodes CDR1 SGHTA and CDR2 FQGTGA. This CDR3 is built from 16 residues. The ends were cut back, 2 bases at V and 5 bases at J, with 18 bases in the middle. The CDR3 loop is CASSLPLAGRRETQYF. The CDR3 nucleotides read TGTGCCAGCAGCTTACCGTTGGCGGGCCGGCGGGAGACCCAGTACTTC.

J is TRBJ1-3 and V is TRBV18, with 7 bases fitting TRBD1. From germline, CDR1 is KGHSH and CDR2 LQKENI. The CDR3 sequence is 15 residues long. V trimming: 2 bases; J trimming: 4 bases; junction bases outside the gene matches: 5. CDR3 amino acids: CASSPGQVRGNTIYF. In nucleotides, the CDR3 is TGTGCCAGCTCACCAGGACAGGTCCGAGGAAACACCATATATTTT.

This clone was seen a few times. The chain couples TRBV9 to TRBJ1-5, with 7 bases matching TRBD1. With 0 bases clipped from V and 9 bases from J, the junction kept 3 bases outside the gene matches. This CDR3 contains 13 residues. Germline V gene data show CDR1 as SGDLS and CDR2 as YYNGEE. In nucleotides, the CDR3 is TGTGCCAGCAGCGTAGAAGGGGGCAGGCCCCAGCATTTT. It yields the protein CASSVEGGRPQHF.

V is TRBV27 and J is TRBJ2-1; 7 nucleotides agree with TRBD1. CDR1 and CDR2 from the germline V gene are MNHEY and SMNVEV (reference sequence). This CDR3 spans 15 amino acids. Trimming cost V 6 bases and J 5 bases; bases outside gene matches: 10. The CDR3 protein is CASSTGVSPHNEQFF. The CDR3 nucleotides are TGTGCCAGCAGCACAGGGGTGAGTCCCCACAATGAGCAGTTCTTC.

The chain links TRBV2 to TRBJ2-5, with 9 nucleotides matching TRBD2. The V gene end was trimmed by 2 bases and the J gene end by 3 bases; junction bases not matched to a gene: 4. Germline CDR1 SNHLY, CDR2 FYNNEI. CDR3 length: 15 amino acids. The CDR3 DNA sequence: TGTGCCAGCAGTGAAATTAGCGGGGGAGAAGAGACCCAGTACTTC. Amino acid sequence: CASSEISGGEETQYF.

The chain is built from TRBV18 and TRBJ2-3; 13 nucleotides line up with TRBD2. With V trimmed by 3 bases and J by 2 bases, 2 bases remained unmatched. Germline V gene lookup returns CDR1 KGHSH and CDR2 LQKENI. CDR3 length: 16 amino acids. CDR3 nucleotides: TGTGCCAGCTCACCGGGACTAGCGGGGACCACAGATACGCAGTATTTT. Protein product: CASSPGLAGTTDTQYF.

The chain uses TRBV15 and TRBJ1-5, with 10 bases that match TRBD1. With V trimmed by 3 bases and J by 1 base, 3 bases remained unmatched. The CDR3 consists of 16 residues. Germline V gene data show CDR1 as LNHNV and CDR2 as YYDKDF (reference sequence). The CDR3 here is CATSRTGGVSNQPQHF. Here the CDR3 DNA reads TGTGCCACCAGCAGGACAGGGGGCGTGAGCAATCAGCCCCAGCATTTT.

This rearrangement joins TRBV3-1 (or the pseudogene TRBV3-2) to TRBJ2-1, with 10 bases that match TRBD2. Germline V gene lookup returns CDR1 LGHDT and CDR2 YNNKEL (reference sequence). The CDR3 has 16 amino acids. With 1 base clipped from V and 8 bases from J, the junction kept 8 bases outside the gene matches. CDR3 amino acids: CASSQGGGLALDEQFF. The CDR3 nucleotides are TGTGCCAGCAGCCAAGGGGGGGGACTAGCGTTAGATGAGCAGTTCTTC.

V gene TRBV2 combines with J gene TRBJ1-5; D is undetermined. This CDR3 comprises 15 residues. Trimming took off 1 base at V and 0 bases at J, with 7 bases between the two ends. Germline V gene data show CDR1 as SNHLY and CDR2 as FYNNEI. Here the CDR3 DNA reads TGTGCCAGCAGTGAAGGGGAGAATAGCAATCAGCCCCAGCATTTT. Protein: CASSEGENSNQPQHF.

The J gene is TRBJ2-1, the V gene TRBV28, with TRBD1 matching over 12 bases. The CDR3 runs 17 residues. V lost 5 bases and J lost 5; bases outside the gene matches: 10. The germline V gene has CDR1 MDHEN and CDR2 SYDVKM. The CDR3 DNA reads as TGTGCCAGCAGTAAACCCTGGGACAGGGGGCCACACAATGAGCAGTTCTTC. This translates into CASSKPWDRGPHNEQFF.

The J gene is TRBJ1-1, the V gene TRBV12-3 or TRBV12-4; possible D gene TRBD1, 6 bases. The CDR3 runs to 13 residues. Trimming shortened V by 5 bases and J by 1 base, and 8 bases separated the two germline ends. In DNA, the CDR3 is TGTGCCAGCAGTCCCAGGGGGAACACTGAAGCTTTCTTT. This sequence encodes CASSPRGNTEAFF.